What follows is one T cell receptor beta chain and its context. TCRdb's table, derived via immunoSEQ multiplex PCR, lists solely in-frame clones and lacks some. This table has 300,000 to 450,000 clones, around 85% appearing once. This sample is part of a study of blood T cell repertoires in COVID-19. CDR1 and CDR2 (germline): MGHRA, YSYEKL. The CDR3 is 16 residues long. V was pared by 3 bases and J by 0 bases, with 11 bases between. The gene calls are TRBV4-1 and TRBJ1-4, with D possibly matching TRBD1 (5 bases). This clonotype was sampled from a young woman with acute or convalescent COVID-19. Specimen: peripheral blood. Here the CDR3 reads CASSHMSGTTNEKLFF. The CDR3, as DNA: TGCGCCAGCAGCCACATGTCAGGGACAACTAATGAAAAACTGTTTTTT.